This passage covers 3 T cell receptor beta chains from one sample sequenced in a study of blood T cells in healthy people across ages. With a J-beta primer mix and a sample-barcoded 5' primer, a second PCR ran 7 to 11 cycles. TCRdb itself ran the 5' RACE reads through MiXCR, one entry per CDR3 protein. In the table there are roughly 1.4 million distinct CDR3 sequences, around 59% of which are singletons. Sequencing used blood. All receptors derive from a man aged 18 to 29 in good health.

The chain links TRBV5-1 to TRBJ2-3, with D perhaps assigned TRBD1 or TRBD2 (5 bases each). The CDR3 sequence is 14 residues long. Trimming left V 4 bases short and J 3 bases short, with 12 bases between. CDR1 and CDR2 (germline): SGHRS, YFSETQ. This CDR3 reads CASSLPGRTDTQYF. The CDR3 region has the DNA TGCGCCAGCAGCCTCCCGGGACGGACAGATACGCAGTATTTT.

The genes are TRBV28 and TRBJ1-5; TRBD1 might be the D (5 bases). This CDR3 contains 14 residues. Germline V CDR1 and CDR2: MDHEN, SYDVKM. The V and J ends lost 3 bases and 9 bases respectively, with 15 bases between them. DNA of the CDR3: TGTGCCAGCAGTTTTCCGGGGGGAGGGCCGCCCCAGCATTTT. It encodes CASSFPGGGPPQHF.

V gene TRBV21-1 combines with J gene TRBJ2-4; the table's D call, TRBD1, was not checked against the DNA. TRBV21-1 is marked as a pseudogene. The CDR3 has 16 amino acids. Written as DNA, the CDR3 is TGTGCCAGCAGCAAAGAAGTCCCAGAACAGGTGAGGGAGCAGTACTTC. This sequence encodes CASSKEVPEQVREQYF.